The clone carrying this T cell receptor beta chain was seen once. The antigen is not known. Here immunoSEQ multiplex PCR was the method, and the copy in TCRdb shows in-frame clones only, minus some. The table has about 72,000 clones, 94% seen once. The trim removed 4 bases at V and 0 bases at J, leaving 10 bases unmatched. The CDR3 runs to 19 residues. The germline CDR1 and CDR2 sequences are SGHNT and YYREEE (reference sequence). This record belongs to a study of cytomegalovirus exposure and HLA in healthy donors. Whole-study findings and limits: Overall, approximately 150 TCR beta chains were annotated as cytomegalovirus-associated. The TCR clusters that emerged in the first cohort tended, a later analysis found, to co-occur in the approximately 130 validation repertoires.

This receptor was identified in a woman aged 18-29 years in good health and CMV-seropositive. The chain employs TRBV5-4 and TRBJ2-2; 12 bases are shared with TRBD1. The sequenced sample consisted of PBMCs. As DNA, the CDR3 is TGTGCCAGCAGCGGCATCGGGACAGGGGGCGCAACGAACACCGGGGAGCTGTTTTTT. Its translation: CASSGIGTGGATNTGELFF.